This T cell receptor beta chain was recovered during a study of cytomegalovirus exposure and HLA in healthy donors. PCR amplification relied on 60 Vbeta primers (plus 13 Jbeta primers). Sequenced by immunoSEQ multiplex PCR; TCRdb stores in-frame clones only, minus some. The sample yields approximately 70,000 clones, about 82% seen once. The ends lost 0 bases at V and 1 base at J; junction bases unmatched: 2. This CDR3 is built from 16 residues. CDR1 is SGDLS, CDR2 YYNGEE, per germline. This receptor was taken from a woman aged 25-40 years in good health and CMV-seronegative. Input material: PBMCs. The chain links TRBV9 to TRBJ1-3; 9 nucleotides agree with TRBD1. The chain's CDR3 is CASSVGGTGSGNTIYF. The CDR3 nucleotides are TGTGCCAGCAGCGTAGGTGGGACAGGGTCTGGAAACACCATATATTTT.